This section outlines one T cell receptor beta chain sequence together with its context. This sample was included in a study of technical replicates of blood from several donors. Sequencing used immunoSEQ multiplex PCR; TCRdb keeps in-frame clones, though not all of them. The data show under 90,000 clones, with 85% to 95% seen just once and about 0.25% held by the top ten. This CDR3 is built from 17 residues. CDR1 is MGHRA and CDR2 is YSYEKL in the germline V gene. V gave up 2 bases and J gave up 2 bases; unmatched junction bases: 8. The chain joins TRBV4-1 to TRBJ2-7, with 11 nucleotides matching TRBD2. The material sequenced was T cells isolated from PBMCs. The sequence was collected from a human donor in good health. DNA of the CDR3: TGCGCCAGCAGCCAAAGGGCGGCGGGACTAGCGGCCTACGAGCAGTACTTC. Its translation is CASSQRAAGLAAYEQYF.